These 10 T cell receptor beta chains originate from one sample sequenced in a study of blood T cell repertoires in COVID-19. Using immunoSEQ multiplex PCR, the repertoire was profiled, and TCRdb retains in-frame clones only, with some absent. Of roughly 150,000 clones listed, over 80% are singletons. Sequenced: PBMCs or T cells enriched from blood (not recorded which). The receptors here all came from a man between 65 and 80 years old who had been exposed to COVID-19.

CDR3 bases: TGTGCCAGCAGCCGCAGTCCATACAGGTTCTCTGGCTACACCTTC. This translates into CASSRSPYRFSGYTF. The genes are TRBV7-2 and TRBJ1-2, with D tentatively TRBD1 (5 bases). The CDR3 consists of 15 residues. Germline values: CDR1 SGHTA, CDR2 FQGNSA. V was shortened by 5 bases and J by 7 bases, with 20 bases between the two germline ends.

The genes are TRBV7-2 and TRBJ2-3; the match to TRBD2 covers 8 bases. The germline V gene has CDR1 SGHTA and CDR2 FQGNSA. After removal of 1 base from V and 11 bases from J, the junction contained 8 bases not matched to a gene. The CDR3 sequence is 14 residues long. The CDR3 region has the DNA TGTGCCAGCAGCTTAGGCGGGGGGCCCTTGGGGCAGTATTTT. It translates to CASSLGGGPLGQYF.

This chain uses TRBV28 with TRBJ2-7; 7 bases map to TRBD2. V was clipped by 4 bases and J by 3 bases; unmatched bases: 12. Per germline, CDR1 MDHEN and CDR2 SYDVKM. This CDR3 comprises 16 residues. In DNA form, the CDR3 reads TGTGCCAGCAGTTACCTCCGGGGGGAGGGAGTCTACGAGCAGTACTTC. Amino acids: CASSYLRGEGVYEQYF.

In its sample, this clone was seen many times. The J gene is TRBJ2-1, the V gene TRBV5-4, with TRBD2 matching 10 bases. This CDR3 contains 16 residues. V lost 3 bases and J lost 10; bases outside the gene matches: 13. Germline-derived CDR1 and CDR2 are SGHNT and YYREEE (reference sequence). CDR3 amino acids: CASSSAGASGGNEQFF. CDR3 DNA: TGTGCCAGCAGCTCGGCCGGGGCTAGCGGGGGAAACGAGCAGTTCTTC.

The J gene is TRBJ2-7, the V gene TRBV6-2 or TRBV6-3; D perhaps matches TRBD1 (6 bases). Germline values: CDR1 MNHEY, CDR2 SVGEGT. The V end lost 5 bases, the J end lost 4 bases, and 18 bases lay between the germline ends. The CDR3 consists of 15 residues. The CDR3 coding sequence is TGTGCCAGCAGTGCCTCCGGGACAACGGGTTACGAGCAGTACTTC. Translating gives CASSASGTTGYEQYF.

The gene calls are TRBV5-1 and TRBJ2-5; TRBD2 might be the D (5 bases). The V end was cut by 4 bases, the J end by 5 bases, with 18 bases between. This CDR3 contains 15 residues. Germline CDR1 is SGHRS and CDR2 is YFSETQ. The CDR3 DNA is TGCGCCAGCAGCCCGGACTTCTATAGTGGGGAGACCCAGTACTTC. It codes for CASSPDFYSGETQYF.

The V call is TRBV6-5, the J call TRBJ1-4; possibly TRBD1 for D (6 bases). Germline V CDR1 and CDR2: MNHEY, SVGAGI. The V end was cut by 2 bases, the J end by 5 bases, with 12 bases between. The length of the CDR3 is 15 residues. CDR3: CASSYQGDKNEKLFF. The CDR3 nucleotides are TGTGCCAGCAGTTACCAAGGGGACAAAAATGAAAAACTGTTTTTT.

This clone was observed a few times. The chain combines TRBV6-6 with TRBJ2-1; 11 nucleotides align to TRBD2. J gave up 7 bases and V 6 bases, and 11 bases lay outside the gene matches. Germline CDR1 reads MNHNY; CDR2 reads SVGAGI (reference sequence). The CDR3 consists of 16 residues. The CDR3 spells CASRHIAGGVGNEQFF. The CDR3 DNA follows: TGTGCCAGCAGGCATATAGCGGGAGGGGTGGGAAATGAGCAGTTCTTC.

The chain has TRBV19 and TRBJ1-5; D gene ambiguous. Looked up from germline, CDR1 is LNHDA and CDR2 is SQIVND (reference sequence). This CDR3 is built from 14 residues. Deletions cut 5 bases from V and 5 bases from J, with 13 bases between. CDR3 region: CASSPPQSDQPQHF. Written as DNA, the CDR3 is TGTGCCAGTAGTCCCCCACAGTCAGATCAGCCCCAGCATTTT.

This clone was counted a few times. Written as DNA, the CDR3 is TGTGCCAGCGGTAAAACAGGGCCTGGAAACACCATATATTTT. Translating gives CASGKTGPGNTIYF. This sequence joins TRBV6-5 and TRBJ1-3, with D perhaps matching TRBD1 (6 bases). Per the germline V gene, CDR1 is MNHEY and CDR2 is SVGAGI. CDR3 length: 14 amino acids. The germline V and J ends were trimmed by 8 bases and 2 bases, with 13 bases remaining between them.